These T cell receptor beta chains were read from a single sample in a study of blood T cell repertoires in COVID-19. This table comes from immunoSEQ multiplex PCR, and its TCRdb copy is limited to in-frame clones, with some not included. The data contain approximately 170,000 clones, about 85% of them singletons. Sequenced input: peripheral blood. All receptors come from an elderly man with COVID-19, enrolled during active disease. Both conserved end residues are part of each CDR3. A D gene is named only where the DNA matches it firmly. Not every row has a clone size; where given, it reads once, few, many or a size class.

TRBV4-2	13	TRBJ2-4	.	once	TGTGCCAGCAGCCAAGTCCGGGAAAACATTCAGTACTTC	CASSQVRENIQYF
TRBV21-1	16	TRBJ1-2	.	once	TGTGCCAGCAGCCGCCCGGGAATCGATTCTAACTATGGCTACACCTTC	CASSRPGIDSNYGYTF
TRBV5-1	18	TRBJ2-2	.	.	TGCGCCAGCAGCAGAAACTCACAGGGTCCCGCGAACACCGGGGAGCTGTTTTTT	CASSRNSQGPANTGELFF
TRBV11-2	15	TRBJ2-1	TRBD1	.	TGTGCCAGCAGCTCCTTCAGGACAGGTGGGGGTGAGCAGTTCTTC	CASSSFRTGGGEQFF
TRBV2	20	TRBJ1-2	TRBD1	.	TGTGCCAGCAGTGATAGCATCGGCACCGGACAGGGGCGAACTAACTATGGCTACACCTTC	CASSDSIGTGQGRTNYGYTF
TRBV29-1	12	TRBJ2-5	TRBD1	.	TGCAGCACGCGCACAGGGGGGCAGACCCAGTACTTC	CSTRTGGQTQYF
TRBV5-1	13	TRBJ2-1	.	.	TGCGCCAGCAGCCGAGGTGATTACAATGAGCAGTTCTTC	CASSRGDYNEQFF
TRBV4-2	14	TRBJ1-2	TRBD1	.	TGTGCCAGCAGCCAAGGGGGACAGGGGAATGGCTACACCTTC	CASSQGGQGNGYTF
TRBV10-3	16	TRBJ1-3	.	.	TGTGCCATCAGTGAGGGGCCCCTAAGGTCTGGAAACACCATATATTTT	CAISEGPLRSGNTIYF
TRBV9	17	TRBJ1-1	.	.	TGTGCCAGCAGCGTAGATGCCCGGGGGGGCATGGTCACTGAAGCTTTCTTT	CASSVDARGGMVTEAFF
TRBV5-1	15	TRBJ1-6	TRBD1	.	TGCGCCAGCAGCTTGGGGACAGGGGACGAGGTACCCCTCCACTTT	CASSLGTGDEVPLHF
TRBV20-1	11	TRBJ1-1	.	.	TGCAGTGCTAGTCGGGTGAGTGAAGCTTTCTTT	CSASRVSEAFF
TRBV11-2	14	TRBJ2-5	TRBD1	.	TGTGCCAGCAGCTTAGCGACAGGGGAGGTGGCCCAGTACTTC	CASSLATGEVAQYF
TRBV2	15	TRBJ2-5	TRBD2	.	TGTGCCAGCAGTGAAGGACTAGCGGGGGGGCGGGCTGAGTACTTC	CASSEGLAGGRAEYF
TRBV19	13	TRBJ2-1	.	.	TGTGCCAGTAGATATACAGGGACCAATGAGCAGTTCTTC	CASRYTGTNEQFF
TRBV12-3/TRBV12-4	13	TRBJ1-4	.	.	TGTGCCAGCAGTTTAGAAGTCGGTGAAAAACTGTTTTTT	CASSLEVGEKLFF
TRBV3-1/TRBV3-2	15	TRBJ2-7	TRBD1	.	TGTGCCAGCAGCCAGACGGCGGACAGGGGCTACGAGCAGTACTTC	CASSQTADRGYEQYF
TRBV13	17	TRBJ2-3	TRBD2	.	TGTGCCAGCAGCTTATGGGGAGCGGGGGGGAGCACAGATACGCAGTATTTT	CASSLWGAGGSTDTQYF
TRBV10-3	17	TRBJ1-2	TRBD1	.	TGTGCCATCAGTGAGACTCGACAGGGGGTGGCCAACTATGGCTACACCTTC	CAISETRQGVANYGYTF
TRBV21-1	16	TRBJ1-5	.	.	TGTGCCAGCAGCATCGACAGGGCCCCAAGCAATCAGCCCCAGCATTTT	CASSIDRAPSNQPQHF
TRBV7-2	13	TRBJ1-5	.	.	TGTGCCAGCAGCCCGGACAAAAATCAGCCCCAGCATTTT	CASSPDKNQPQHF
TRBV6-1	15	TRBJ2-7	TRBD1	.	TGTGCCAGCAGTGAAAAGGGGACAGGGGCATTAGAGCAGTACTTC	CASSEKGTGALEQYF